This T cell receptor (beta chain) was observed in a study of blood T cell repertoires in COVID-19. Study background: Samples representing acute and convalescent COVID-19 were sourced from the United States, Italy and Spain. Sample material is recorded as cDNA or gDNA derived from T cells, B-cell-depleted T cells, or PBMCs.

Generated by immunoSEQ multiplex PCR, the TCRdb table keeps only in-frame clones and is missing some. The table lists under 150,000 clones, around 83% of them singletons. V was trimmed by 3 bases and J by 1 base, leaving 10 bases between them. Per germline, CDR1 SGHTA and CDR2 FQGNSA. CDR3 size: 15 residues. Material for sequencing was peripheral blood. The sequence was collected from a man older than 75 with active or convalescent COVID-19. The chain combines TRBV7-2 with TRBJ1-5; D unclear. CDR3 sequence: CASSFGVFSNQPQHF. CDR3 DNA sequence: TGTGCCAGCAGCTTCGGGGTGTTCAGCAATCAGCCCCAGCATTTT.